The 8 T cell receptor beta chains listed next were all sequenced from one sample in a study of T cells in Graves' hyperthyroidism and ophthalmopathy. Researchers amplified the TCR beta CDR3 regions from RNA transcripts. Using the HTBI primer set, a first-round RT-PCR was run on the TCR CDR3. One entry per CDR3 protein, called by TCRdb with MiXCR from the multiplex PCR reads. The data show 400,000 or so distinct CDR3 sequences, over 12% seen once. Material: blood. The source is a man in his fifties with Graves' ophthalmopathy.

The chain recombines TRBV28 with TRBJ2-5; D is possibly TRBD2 (5 bases). V was clipped by 5 bases and J by 2 bases, with 12 bases between them. The CDR3 spans 14 residues. Germline CDR1 and CDR2: MDHEN and SYDVKM. The CDR3 loop is CASSDKRLQETQYF. For the CDR3, the DNA is TGTGCCAGCAGTGATAAGCGGTTACAAGAGACCCAGTACTTC.

V and J are TRBV20-1 and TRBJ2-3, with D perhaps matching TRBD1 (6 bases). The CDR3 runs 15 residues. V gave up 0 bases and J gave up 3 bases, with 13 bases separating them. Germline V gene data show CDR1 as DFQATT and CDR2 as SNEGSKA (reference sequence). This CDR3 reads CSARDRAGVTDTQYF. The CDR3 DNA reads as TGCAGTGCTAGAGATCGGGCAGGGGTAACAGATACGCAGTATTTT.

This clonotype was detected many times. The gene calls are TRBV30 and TRBJ2-7; D is uncertain. The CDR3 totals 15 residues. Trimming stripped 4 bases from V and 1 base from J, with 17 bases between. Germline V CDR1 and CDR2: GTSNPN, SVGIG (reference sequence). The CDR3 DNA follows: TGTGCCTGGATACACATTGCCCTATCGTCCTACGAGCAGTACTTC. It encodes CAWIHIALSSYEQYF.

In this sample, this clonotype turned up many times. The V gene is TRBV19, the J gene TRBJ2-7; 10 bases fit TRBD2. Germline CDR1 and CDR2: LNHDA and SQIVND (reference sequence). The CDR3 totals 14 residues. J gave up 3 bases and V 7 bases, and 6 bases lay outside the gene matches. The CDR3 protein is CASMEAGGVYEQYF. The CDR3 bases are TGTGCCAGTATGGAAGCGGGAGGGGTCTACGAGCAGTACTTC.

This clonotype showed up many times. V and J are TRBV7-8 and TRBJ2-7; D might be TRBD2 (6 bases). Germline CDR1 reads SGHVS; CDR2 reads FQNEAQ. Trimming pared 9 bases from V and 6 bases from J, leaving 12 bases between. CDR3 length equals 11 residues. CDR3: CASNQGGEQYF. In nucleotides, the CDR3 is TGTGCCAGTAACCAGGGAGGCGAGCAGTACTTC.

The table lists this clonotype with a few counts. The chain couples TRBV13 to TRBJ1-3, with D possibly matching TRBD1 (6 bases). The ends were cut back, 4 bases at V and 2 bases at J, with 9 bases in the middle. Germline CDR1 and CDR2: PRHDT and FYEKMQ (reference sequence). The CDR3 extends over 14 amino acids. CDR3 in amino acids: CASSSQGTGNTIYF. The CDR3 region has the DNA TGTGCCAGCAGCTCACAGGGAACTGGAAACACCATATATTTT.

This clonotype was seen at least ten times. This sequence joins TRBV27 and TRBJ1-2, with D unclear. Germline V gene lookup returns CDR1 MNHEY and CDR2 SMNVEV (reference sequence). This CDR3 has 17 residues. Trimming removed 2 bases at V and 2 bases at J, with 18 bases between. The CDR3 reads CASSLNRFVAENYGYTF. The CDR3 DNA reads TGTGCCAGCAGTTTAAATCGATTTGTGGCAGAAAACTATGGCTACACCTTC.

This clonotype was seen just once. V and J are TRBV6-1 and TRBJ2-7, with 13 bases identical to TRBD2. Trimming removed 5 bases from V and 12 bases from J; junction bases left unmatched: 10. The CDR3 spans 14 residues. CDR1 MNHNS and CDR2 SASEGT come from the germline V gene. The DNA for the CDR3 is TGTGCCAGCAGTCCACCAACTAGCGGGAGGGGGCCGTACTTC. Its translation is CASSPPTSGRGPYF.